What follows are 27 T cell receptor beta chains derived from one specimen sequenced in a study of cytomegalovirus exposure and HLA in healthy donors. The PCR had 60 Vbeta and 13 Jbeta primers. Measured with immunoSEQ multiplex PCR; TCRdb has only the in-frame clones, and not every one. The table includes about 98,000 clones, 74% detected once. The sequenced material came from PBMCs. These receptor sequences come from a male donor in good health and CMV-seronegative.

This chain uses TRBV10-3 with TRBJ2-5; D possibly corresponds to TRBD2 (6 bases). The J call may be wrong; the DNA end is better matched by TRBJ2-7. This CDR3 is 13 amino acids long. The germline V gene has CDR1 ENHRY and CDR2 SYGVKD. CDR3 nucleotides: TGTGCCATCAGTGGGGGGGTCCGCTACGAGCAGTACTTC. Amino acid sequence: CAISGGVRYEQYF.

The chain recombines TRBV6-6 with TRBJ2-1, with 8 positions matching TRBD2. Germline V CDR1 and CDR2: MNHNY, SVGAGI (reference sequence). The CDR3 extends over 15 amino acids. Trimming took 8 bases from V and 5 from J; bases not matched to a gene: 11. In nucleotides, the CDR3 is TGTGCCAGCCGGGGGAGCGGGAGAGAGGACAATGAGCAGTTCTTC. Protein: CASRGSGREDNEQFF.

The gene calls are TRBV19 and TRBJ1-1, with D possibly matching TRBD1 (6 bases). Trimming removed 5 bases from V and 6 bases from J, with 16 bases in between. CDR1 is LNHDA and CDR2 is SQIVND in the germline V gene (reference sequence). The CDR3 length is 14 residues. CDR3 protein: CASSPKTGLAEAFF. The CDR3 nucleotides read TGTGCCAGTAGTCCAAAAACAGGGCTCGCTGAAGCTTTCTTT.

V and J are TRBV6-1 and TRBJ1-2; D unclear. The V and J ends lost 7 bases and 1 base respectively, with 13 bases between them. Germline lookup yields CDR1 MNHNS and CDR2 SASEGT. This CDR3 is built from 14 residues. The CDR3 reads CASTAGWINYGYTF. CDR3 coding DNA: TGTGCCAGCACCGCGGGTTGGATTAACTATGGCTACACCTTC.

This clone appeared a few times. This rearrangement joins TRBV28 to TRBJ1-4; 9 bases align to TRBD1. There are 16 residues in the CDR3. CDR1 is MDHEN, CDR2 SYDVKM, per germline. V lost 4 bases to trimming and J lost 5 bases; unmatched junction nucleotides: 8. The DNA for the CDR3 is TGTGCCAGCAGTTACGGGGTCGGGACAGGGAATGAAAAACTGTTTTTT. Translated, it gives CASSYGVGTGNEKLFF.

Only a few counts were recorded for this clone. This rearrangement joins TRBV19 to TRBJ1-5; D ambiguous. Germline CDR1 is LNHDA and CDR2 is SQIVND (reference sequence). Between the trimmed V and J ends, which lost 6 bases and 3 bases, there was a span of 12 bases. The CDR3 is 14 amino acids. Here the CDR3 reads CASSEGVYNQPQHF. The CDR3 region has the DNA TGTGCCAGTAGCGAAGGAGTATACAATCAGCCCCAGCATTTT.

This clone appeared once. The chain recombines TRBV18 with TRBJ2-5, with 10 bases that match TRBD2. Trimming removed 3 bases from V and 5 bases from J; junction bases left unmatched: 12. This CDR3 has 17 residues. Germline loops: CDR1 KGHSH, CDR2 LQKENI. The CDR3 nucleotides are TGTGCCAGCTCACCCCGGGGTTTAGCGGGAGGAGATGAGACCCAGTACTTC. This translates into CASSPRGLAGGDETQYF.

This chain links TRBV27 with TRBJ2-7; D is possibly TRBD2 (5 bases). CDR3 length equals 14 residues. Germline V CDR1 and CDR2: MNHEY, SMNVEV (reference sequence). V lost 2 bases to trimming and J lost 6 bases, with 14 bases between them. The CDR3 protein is CASSLVAPPGEQYF. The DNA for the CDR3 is TGTGCCAGCAGTTTAGTAGCGCCGCCCGGCGAGCAGTACTTC.

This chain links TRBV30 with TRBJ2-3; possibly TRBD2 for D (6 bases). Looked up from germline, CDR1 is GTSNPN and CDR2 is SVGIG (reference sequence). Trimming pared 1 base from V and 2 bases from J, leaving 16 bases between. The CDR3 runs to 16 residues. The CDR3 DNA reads TGTGCCTGGAGTGCCCCGCGGGAAGGAACCACAGATACGCAGTATTTT. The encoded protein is CAWSAPREGTTDTQYF. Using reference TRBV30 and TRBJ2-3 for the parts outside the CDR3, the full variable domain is SQTIHQWPATLVQPVGSPLSLECTVEGTSNPNLYWYRQAAGRGLQLLFYSVGIGQISSEVPQNLSASRPQDRQFILSSKKLLLSDSGFYLCAWSAPREGTTDTQYFGPGTRLTVL.

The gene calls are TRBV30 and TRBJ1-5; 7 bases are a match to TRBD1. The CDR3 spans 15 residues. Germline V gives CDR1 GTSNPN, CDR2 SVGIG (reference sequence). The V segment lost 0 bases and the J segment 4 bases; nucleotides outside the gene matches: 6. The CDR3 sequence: CAWSVSSGGNQPQHF. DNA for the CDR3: TGTGCCTGGAGTGTATCGTCAGGGGGTAATCAGCCCCAGCATTTT.

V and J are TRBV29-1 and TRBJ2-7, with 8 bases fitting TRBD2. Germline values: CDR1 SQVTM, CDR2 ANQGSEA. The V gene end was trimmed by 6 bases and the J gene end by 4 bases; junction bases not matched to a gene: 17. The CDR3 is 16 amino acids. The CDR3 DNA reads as TGCAGCGTCGAGCCAATGGCGAGCGGGACTAGGTACGAGCAGTACTTC. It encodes CSVEPMASGTRYEQYF.

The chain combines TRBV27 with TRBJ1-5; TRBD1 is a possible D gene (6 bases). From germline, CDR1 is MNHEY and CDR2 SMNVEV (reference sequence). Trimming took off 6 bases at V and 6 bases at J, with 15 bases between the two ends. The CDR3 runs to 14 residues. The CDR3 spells CASSSQGVGQPQHF. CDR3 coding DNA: TGTGCCAGCAGCTCACAGGGTGTCGGTCAGCCCCAGCATTTT.

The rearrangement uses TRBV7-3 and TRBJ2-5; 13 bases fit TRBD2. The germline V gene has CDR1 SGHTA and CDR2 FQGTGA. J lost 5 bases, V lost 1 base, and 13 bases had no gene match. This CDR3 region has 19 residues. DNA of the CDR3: TGTGCCAGCAGCTTAAACTACCCGGGGACTAGCGGGACGGGGGAGACCCAGTACTTC. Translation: CASSLNYPGTSGTGETQYF.

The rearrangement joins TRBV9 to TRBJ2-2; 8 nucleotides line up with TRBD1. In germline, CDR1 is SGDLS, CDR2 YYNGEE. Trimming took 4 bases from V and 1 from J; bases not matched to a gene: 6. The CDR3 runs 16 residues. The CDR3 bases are TGTGCCAGCAGCTTATCCGGGACAGGGAACACCGGGGAGCTGTTTTTT. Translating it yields CASSLSGTGNTGELFF.

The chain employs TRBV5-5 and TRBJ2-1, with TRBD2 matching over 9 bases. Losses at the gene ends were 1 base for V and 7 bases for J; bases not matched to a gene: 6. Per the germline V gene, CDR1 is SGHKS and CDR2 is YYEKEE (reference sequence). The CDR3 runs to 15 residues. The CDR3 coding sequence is TGTGCCAGCAGCTTGAAGGAGCGGGAGGTTAATGAGCAGTTCTTC. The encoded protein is CASSLKEREVNEQFF.

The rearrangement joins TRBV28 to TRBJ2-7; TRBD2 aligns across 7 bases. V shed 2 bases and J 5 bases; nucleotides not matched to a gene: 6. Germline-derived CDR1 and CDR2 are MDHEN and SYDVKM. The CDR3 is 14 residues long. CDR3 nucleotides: TGTGCCAGCAGTTTACGACTAGCCGGTCACGAGCAGTACTTC. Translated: CASSLRLAGHEQYF.

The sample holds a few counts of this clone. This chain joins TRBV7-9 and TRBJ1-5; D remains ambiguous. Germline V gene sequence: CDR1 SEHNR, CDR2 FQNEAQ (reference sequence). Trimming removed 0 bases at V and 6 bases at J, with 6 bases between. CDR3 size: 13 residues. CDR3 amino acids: CASSLAEGQPQHF. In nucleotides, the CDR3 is TGTGCCAGCAGCTTAGCGGAGGGTCAGCCCCAGCATTTT. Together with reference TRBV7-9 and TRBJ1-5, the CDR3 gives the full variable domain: DTGVSQNPRHKITKRGQNVTFRCDPISEHNRLYWYRQTLGQGPEFLTYFQNEAQLEKSRLLSDRFSAERPKGSFSTLEIQRTEQGDSAMYLCASSLAEGQPQHFGDGTRLSIL.

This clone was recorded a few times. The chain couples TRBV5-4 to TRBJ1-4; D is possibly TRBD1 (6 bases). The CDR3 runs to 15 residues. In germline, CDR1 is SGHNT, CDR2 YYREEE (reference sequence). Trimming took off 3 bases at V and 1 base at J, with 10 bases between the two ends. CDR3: CASSSRRGTNEKLFF. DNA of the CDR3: TGTGCCAGCAGCTCCCGCAGGGGAACTAATGAAAAACTGTTTTTT.

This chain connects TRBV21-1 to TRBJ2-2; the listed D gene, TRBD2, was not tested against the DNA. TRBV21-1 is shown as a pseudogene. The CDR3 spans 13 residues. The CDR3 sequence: CASGRCGGGELFF. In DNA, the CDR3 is TGTGCCAGCGGAAGGTGCGGCGGGGGGGAGCTGTTTTTT.

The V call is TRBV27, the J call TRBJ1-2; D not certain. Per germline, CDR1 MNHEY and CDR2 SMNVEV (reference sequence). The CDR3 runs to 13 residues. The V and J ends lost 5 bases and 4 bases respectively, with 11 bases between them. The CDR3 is CASSQGSPYGYTF. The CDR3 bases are TGTGCCAGCAGTCAAGGGAGCCCCTATGGCTACACCTTC.

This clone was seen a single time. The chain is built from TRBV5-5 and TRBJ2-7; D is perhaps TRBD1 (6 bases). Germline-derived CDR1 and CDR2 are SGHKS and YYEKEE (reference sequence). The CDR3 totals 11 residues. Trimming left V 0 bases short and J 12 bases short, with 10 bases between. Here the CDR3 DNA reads TGTGCCAGCAGCTTGGCCAGGGGCTTGTACTTC. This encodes CASSLARGLYF. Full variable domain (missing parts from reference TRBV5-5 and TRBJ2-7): DAGVTQSPTHLIKTRGQQVTLRCSPISGHKSVSWYQQVLGQGPQFIFQYYEKEERGRGNFPDRFSARQFPNYSSELNVNALLLGDSALYLCASSLARGLYFGPGTRLTVT.

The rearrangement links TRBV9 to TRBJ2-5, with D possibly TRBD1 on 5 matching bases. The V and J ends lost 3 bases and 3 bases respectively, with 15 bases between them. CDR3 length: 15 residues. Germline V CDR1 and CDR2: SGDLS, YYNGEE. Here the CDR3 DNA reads TGTGCCAGCAGCGCACATTTACAGGACGAAGAGACCCAGTACTTC. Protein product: CASSAHLQDEETQYF. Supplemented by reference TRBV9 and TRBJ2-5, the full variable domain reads DSGVTQTPKHLITATGQRVTLRCSPRSGDLSVYWYQQSLDQGLQFLIQYYNGEERAKGNILERFSAQQFPDLHSELNLSSLELGDSALYFCASSAHLQDEETQYFGPGTRLLVL.

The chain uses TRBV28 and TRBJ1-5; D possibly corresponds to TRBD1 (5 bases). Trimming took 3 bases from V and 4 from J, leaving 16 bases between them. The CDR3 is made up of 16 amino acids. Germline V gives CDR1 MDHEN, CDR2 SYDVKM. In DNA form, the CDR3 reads TGTGCCAGCAGTTTCTCCGGTGGGGGGTTGAATCAGCCCCAGCATTTT. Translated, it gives CASSFSGGGLNQPQHF.

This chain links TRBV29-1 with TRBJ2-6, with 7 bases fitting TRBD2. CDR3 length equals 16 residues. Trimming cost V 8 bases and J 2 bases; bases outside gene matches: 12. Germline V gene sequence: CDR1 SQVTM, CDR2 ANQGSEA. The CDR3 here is CSSRGGEGPGANVLTF. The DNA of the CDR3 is TGCAGCTCCCGGGGAGGGGAAGGTCCTGGGGCCAACGTCCTGACTTTC.

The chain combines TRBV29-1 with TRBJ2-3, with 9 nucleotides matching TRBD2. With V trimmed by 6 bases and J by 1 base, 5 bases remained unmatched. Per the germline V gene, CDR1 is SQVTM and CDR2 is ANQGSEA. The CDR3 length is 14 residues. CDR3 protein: CSVSVAGGTDTQYF. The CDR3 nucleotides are TGCAGCGTCTCAGTAGCGGGAGGCACAGATACGCAGTATTTT.

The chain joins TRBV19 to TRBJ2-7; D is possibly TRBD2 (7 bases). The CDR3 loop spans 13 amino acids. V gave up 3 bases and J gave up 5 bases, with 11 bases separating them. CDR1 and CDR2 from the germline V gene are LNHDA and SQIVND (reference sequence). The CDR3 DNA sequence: TGTGCCAGTAGTATGGGGGGGACAAACGAGCAGTACTTC. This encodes CASSMGGTNEQYF.

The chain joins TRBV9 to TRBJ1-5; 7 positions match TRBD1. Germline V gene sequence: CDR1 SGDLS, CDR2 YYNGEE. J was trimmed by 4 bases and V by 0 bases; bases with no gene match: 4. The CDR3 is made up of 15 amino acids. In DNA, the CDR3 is TGTGCCAGCAGCGTAGTAGGGGGCCTGAATCAGCCCCAGCATTTT. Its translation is CASSVVGGLNQPQHF.